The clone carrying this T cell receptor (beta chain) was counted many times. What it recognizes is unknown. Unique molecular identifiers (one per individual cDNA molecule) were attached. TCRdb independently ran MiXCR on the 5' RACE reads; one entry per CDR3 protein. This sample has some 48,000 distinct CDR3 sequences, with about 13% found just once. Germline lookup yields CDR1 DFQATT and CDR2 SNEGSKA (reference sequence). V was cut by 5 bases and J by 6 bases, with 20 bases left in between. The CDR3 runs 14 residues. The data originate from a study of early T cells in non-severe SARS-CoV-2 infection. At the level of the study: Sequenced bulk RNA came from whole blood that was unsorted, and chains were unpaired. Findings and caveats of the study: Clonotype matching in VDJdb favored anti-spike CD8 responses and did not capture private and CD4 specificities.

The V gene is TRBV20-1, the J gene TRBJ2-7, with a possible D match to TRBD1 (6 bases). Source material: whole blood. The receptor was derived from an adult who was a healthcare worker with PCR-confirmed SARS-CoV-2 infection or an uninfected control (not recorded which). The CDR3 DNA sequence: TGCAGTGCTTCGAGGGGGAAGATCGGATTCGAGCAGTACTTC. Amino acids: CSASRGKIGFEQYF.